The 18 T cell receptor beta chains presented below share a single source sample, sequenced in a study of early T cells in non-severe SARS-CoV-2 infection (dated by TCRdb to the early 2020s). Library generation was performed with 5' RACE. Sequencing took place on a NextSeq 500. TCRdb trimmed the raw reads at Q25, called clones with MiXCR and kept productive beta chains. Every CDR3 protein is listed once, alongside the most common genes and DNA of its rows. Counted in this sample were about 52,000 distinct CDR3 sequences; under 7.5% of them appeared once. The leading ten clones occupy under 5% of the sample. Sequencing was carried out using whole blood. The receptors stem from an adult who was a healthcare worker with PCR-confirmed SARS-CoV-2 infection or an uninfected control (not recorded which).

As regards this clonotype: Its ends do not fully match the called genes, so a read error is possible. The rearrangement uses TRBV7-7 and TRBJ2-1; a weak D match, TRBD1 (5 bases). The CDR3 contains 15 residues. Germline V gives CDR1 SSHAT, CDR2 FNYEAQ (reference sequence). The CDR3 sequence: CASSPMEGVVDEQFF. CDR3 sequence (DNA): TGTGCTAGCAGCCCGATGGAAGGGGTGGTGGATGAGCAGTTCTTC.

The rearrangement links TRBV20-1 to TRBJ1-2; no definite D call. Germline CDR1 and CDR2: DFQATT and SNEGSKA (reference sequence). The CDR3 covers 14 residues. V was trimmed by 8 bases and J by 6 bases, leaving 22 bases between them. The CDR3 nucleotides are TGCAGTTCTGCCGGAGAACAAACCTCCAATGGCTACACCTTC. Protein: CSSAGEQTSNGYTF.

This clonotype was seen more than once but under ten times. V and J are TRBV4-2 and TRBJ1-1; possibly TRBD1 for D (6 bases). Per germline, CDR1 LGHNA and CDR2 YNFKEQ. Trimming removed 1 base at V and 1 base at J, with 7 bases between. CDR3 length: 14 amino acids. The CDR3 region has the DNA TGTGCCAGCAGCCAAGCGGGACAGAACACTGAAGCTTTCTTT. The encoded protein is CASSQAGQNTEAFF.

This clonotype was seen ten or more times. J is TRBJ2-5 and V is TRBV29-1; 7 bases map to TRBD2. The germline V gene encodes CDR1 SQVTM and CDR2 ANQGSEA. V was pared by 4 bases and J by 4 bases, with 6 bases of the junction left unmatched. CDR3 size: 13 residues. CDR3 in amino acids: CSVAGGRGETQYF. The CDR3 coding sequence is TGCAGCGTTGCGGGGGGTCGGGGAGAGACCCAGTACTTC. The variable domain in full, completed from reference TRBV29-1 and TRBJ2-5, reads SAVISQKPSRDICQRGTSLTIQCQVDSQVTMMFWYRQQPGQSLTLIATANQGSEATYESGFVIDKFPISRPNLTFSTLTVSNMSPEDSSIYLCSVAGGRGETQYFGPGTRLLVL.

This clonotype showed up just a few times. The rearrangement joins TRBV24-1 to TRBJ2-2, with D unresolved. With 4 bases removed from V and 1 base from J, the gap between germline ends came to 9 bases. The CDR3 consists of 15 residues. Germline V gives CDR1 KGHDR, CDR2 SFDVKD. CDR3 region: CATSDRTVNTGELFF. Here the CDR3 DNA reads TGTGCCACCAGTGACCGGACGGTGAACACCGGGGAGCTGTTTTTT.

This clonotype was recorded a few times. This chain connects TRBV7-2 to TRBJ2-7; 8 bases fit TRBD2. In germline, CDR1 is SGHTA, CDR2 FQGNSA. After removal of 2 bases from V and 4 bases from J, the junction contained 13 bases not matched to a gene. The CDR3 loop spans 17 amino acids. The CDR3 coding sequence is TGTGCCAGCAGCTTACAAAAGGGCGGGGGGACCTTATACGAGCAGTACTTC. It specifies CASSLQKGGGTLYEQYF.

The sample holds many counts of this clonotype. This rearrangement joins TRBV14 to TRBJ2-1; D remains unclear. This CDR3 region has 13 residues. Germline V CDR1 and CDR2: SGHDN, FVKESK. Trimming took 1 base from V and 9 from J, leaving 10 bases between them. The CDR3 reads CASSQVTSGEQFF. The CDR3, as DNA: TGTGCCAGCAGCCAAGTTACTTCTGGTGAGCAGTTCTTC.

Many counts were recorded for this clonotype. The rearrangement joins TRBV5-1 to TRBJ2-1; maybe TRBD2 (5 bases). Germline-derived CDR1 and CDR2 are SGHRS and YFSETQ. V lost 2 bases, J lost 8 bases, and 11 bases lay in between. The length of the CDR3 is 13 residues. For the CDR3, the DNA is TGCGCCAGCAGCTTCCTAGCATCGGATGAGCAGTTCTTC. Translated: CASSFLASDEQFF.

V gene TRBV25-1 combines with J gene TRBJ2-7; perhaps TRBD1 as D (5 bases). Trimming took 4 bases from V and 6 from J, leaving 13 bases between them. CDR3 size: 13 residues. Per the germline V gene, CDR1 is MGHDK and CDR2 is SYGVNS. Here the CDR3 reads CASSGNRGSEQYF. The CDR3 nucleotides read TGTGCCAGCAGTGGCAATAGGGGCTCCGAGCAGTACTTC.

This clonotype was counted ten times or more. The rearrangement uses TRBV20-1 and TRBJ2-7; TRBD1 or TRBD2 may be the D gene (5 bases each). The CDR3 is 14 amino acids. The V gene lost 0 bases and the J gene lost 2 bases, with 11 bases spanning the gap. Germline assignment: CDR1 DFQATT and CDR2 SNEGSKA (reference sequence). The CDR3 coding sequence is TGCAGTGCTAGAGATTGGGACGGTCCCTACGAGCAGTACTTC. It specifies CSARDWDGPYEQYF.

This chain connects TRBV6-6 to TRBJ2-7; D might be TRBD1 (7 bases). V was shortened by 6 bases and J by 0 bases, with 21 bases between the two germline ends. In germline, CDR1 is MNHNY, CDR2 SVGAGI (reference sequence). The CDR3 has 17 amino acids. CDR3 region: CASSPTAGQRSSYEQYF. CDR3 DNA sequence: TGTGCCAGCAGCCCTACGGCGGGACAGAGGAGCTCCTACGAGCAGTACTTC.

This clonotype was observed many times. The chain employs TRBV19 and TRBJ1-6; D gene unclear. The CDR3 has 14 amino acids. The V and J ends lost 9 bases and 6 bases respectively, with 15 bases between them. Germline V gene sequence: CDR1 LNHDA, CDR2 SQIVND (reference sequence). The CDR3 sequence is CASHPGGRNSPLHF. The CDR3 DNA reads as TGTGCCAGCCACCCAGGCGGCCGTAATTCACCCCTCCACTTT.

This clonotype was seen at least ten times. The genes are TRBV6-5 and TRBJ2-3; TRBD2 matches at 13 bases. Trimming cost V 4 bases and J 4 bases; bases outside gene matches: 2. The CDR3 has 15 amino acids. Germline CDR1 and CDR2: MNHEY and SVGAGI. CDR3 bases: TGTGCCAGCAGTTTGACTAGCGGGGGGCCAGATACGCAGTATTTT. Translation: CASSLTSGGPDTQYF.

This clonotype has ten or more counts. The CDR3 DNA reads TGCGCCAGCAGCTTTGGGACTAGCGGAGAGCAGTACTTC. It is translated as CASSFGTSGEQYF. This chain joins TRBV5-1 and TRBJ2-7; the match to TRBD2 covers 11 bases. Germline CDR1 reads SGHRS; CDR2 reads YFSETQ. CDR3 length equals 13 residues. V dropped 2 bases and J dropped 7; count of bases not matched to a gene: 2.

This clonotype was observed a few times. This chain joins TRBV24-1 and TRBJ2-1; D gene ambiguous. Germline V gene sequence: CDR1 KGHDR, CDR2 SFDVKD. V lost 4 bases and J 8 bases, leaving 17 bases between the germline ends. There are 15 residues in the CDR3. This CDR3 is CATSEHGSTQYEQFF. In nucleotides, the CDR3 is TGTGCCACCAGTGAGCACGGGTCCACCCAATATGAGCAGTTCTTC.

This rearrangement joins TRBV12-3 or TRBV12-4 to TRBJ1-1, with TRBD1 as a possible D gene (6 bases). The CDR3 covers 15 residues. V was trimmed by 4 bases and J by 0 bases, leaving 12 bases between them. CDR3 sequence (DNA): TGTGCCAGCAGTTCGACAGGCAGTTTGAACACTGAAGCTTTCTTT. Translated, it gives CASSSTGSLNTEAFF.

The V gene is TRBV29-1, the J gene TRBJ1-1; maybe TRBD1 (5 bases). With 3 bases removed from V and 11 bases from J, the gap between germline ends came to 10 bases. The CDR3 has 10 residues. Per the germline V gene, CDR1 is SQVTM and CDR2 is ANQGSEA. The CDR3 here is CSVDGQGAFF. The CDR3 DNA is TGCAGCGTTGATGGCCAGGGCGCTTTCTTT.

The chain couples TRBV19 to TRBJ1-2, with a tentative D call TRBD1 (6 bases). Between the trimmed V and J ends, which lost 4 bases and 3 bases, there was a span of 15 bases. Per germline, CDR1 LNHDA and CDR2 SQIVND (reference sequence). The CDR3 totals 15 residues. The CDR3 protein is CASSTTGLGDYGYTF. In nucleotides, the CDR3 is TGTGCCAGTAGTACAACAGGGTTAGGGGACTATGGCTACACCTTC.